This entry features one T cell receptor beta chain sequence. V dropped 0 bases and J dropped 1 base, with 8 bases sitting between them. CDR3 length: 14 amino acids. The germline V gene encodes CDR1 SGHRS and CDR2 YFSETQ. Enrollment of patients from Seattle took place during active infection, with longitudinal follow-up. This entry is derived from a study of blood T cell repertoires in COVID-19. Study details: The samples span acute and convalescent COVID-19 from the United States, Italy and Spain. Sources were T cells, B-cell-depleted T cells, or PBMCs; the material itself was cDNA or gDNA.

Under the authors' procedure: Counts of nucleated cells, estimated from reference gene primer amplification, were obtained. Sequencing used immunoSEQ multiplex PCR; TCRdb keeps in-frame clones, though not all of them. V, J and clone size are those of that table, while D and trimming were read from the DNA. The table records about 260,000 clones, more than 85% of them present only once. The sequenced material came from peripheral blood. The sequence derives from a person aged 18-29 years with COVID-19, enrolled during active disease. The V and J genes are TRBV5-1 and TRBJ2-7, with D possibly matching TRBD2 (6 bases). The CDR3 nucleotides read TGCGCCAGCAGCTTGGGCGGGACTTCCTACGAGCAGTACTTC. Translation: CASSLGGTSYEQYF. Full variable domain (outside the CDR3, taken from reference TRBV5-1 and TRBJ2-7): KAGVTQTPRYLIKTRGQQVTLSCSPISGHRSVSWYQQTPGQGLQFLFEYFSETQRNKGNFPGRFSGRQFSNSRSEMNVSTLELGDSALYLCASSLGGTSYEQYFGPGTRLTVT.